The next 3 T cell receptor beta chains were all read from a single sample in a study of shared clonotypes between healthy human individuals. Sequenced by immunoSEQ multiplex PCR; TCRdb stores in-frame clones only, minus some. The sample yields about 1.1 million clones, 70% to 80% seen once. Sequencing used memory CD4+ T cells from PBMCs. The subset denotes: CD45RA-negative fraction. The receptors originated from a man aged 18 to 35 in good health. Some clones in this sample may be carry-over from other donors' samples.

The chain has TRBV5-1 and TRBJ2-7, with TRBD2 matching 7 bases. CDR1 and CDR2 from the germline V gene are SGHRS and YFSETQ. The CDR3 is 16 amino acids. Losses at the gene ends were 0 bases for V and 3 bases for J; bases not matched to a gene: 9. For the CDR3, the DNA is TGCGCCAGCAGCTTGGCGGCTAGCGGACAATTCTACGAGCAGTACTTC. Amino acid sequence: CASSLAASGQFYEQYF.

The chain is built from TRBV7-2 and TRBJ2-5; D is perhaps TRBD2 (5 bases). Germline-derived CDR1 and CDR2 are SGHTA and FQGNSA. Deletions cut 1 base from V and 4 bases from J, with 10 bases between. This CDR3 region has 14 residues. DNA for the CDR3: TGTGCCAGCAGCTTAGGCGGGCCGATAGAGACCCAGTACTTC. Translating gives CASSLGGPIETQYF.

V gene TRBV6-5 combines with J gene TRBJ1-1, with D maybe TRBD1 (5 bases). Between the trimmed V and J ends, which lost 2 bases and 4 bases, there was a span of 14 bases. Germline lookup yields CDR1 MNHEY and CDR2 SVGAGI. The CDR3 consists of 15 residues. The DNA of the CDR3 is TGTGCCAGCAGTTACGCCGCGCAGGGACGCACTGAAGCTTTCTTT. This sequence encodes CASSYAAQGRTEAFF.